A selection of T cell receptor beta chains follows, all from one sample in a study of T cells in Graves' hyperthyroidism and ophthalmopathy. Each CDR3 protein gets one entry after TCRdb re-called the multiplex PCR reads with MiXCR. The table shows 350,000 to 450,000 distinct CDR3 sequences, with about 15% occurring only once. The material sequenced was blood. The receptors stem from a woman in her thirties with Graves' hyperthyroidism that later progressed to Graves' ophthalmopathy. CDR3s include the opening cysteine and the closing phenylalanine or tryptophan. D genes are given only for firm matches. For some rows the clone size is stated as once, few or many, or as a class when expanded; others skip it.

-,many,TRBJ1-1,TRBV5-1,CASSARTDAEAFF,TGCGCCAGCAGCGCAAGGACGGACGCAGAAGCTTTCTTT
-,-,TRBJ2-3,TRBV6-9,CASSYPGQSTDTQYF,TGTGCCAGCAGTTACCCCGGACAGAGCACAGATACGCAGTATTTT
TRBD1,many,TRBJ2-7,TRBV29-1,CSVEITGTGGTEQYF,TGCAGCGTTGAGATTACCGGGACAGGGGGAACCGAGCAGTACTTC
-,-,TRBJ2-5,TRBV7-9,CASSLALYRETQYF,TGTGCCAGCAGCTTAGCTCTGTACCGAGAGACCCAGTACTTC
-,many,TRBJ2-5,TRBV2,CASSESRSETQYF,TGTGCCAGCAGTGAATCCAGGTCGGAGACCCAGTACTTC
-,-,TRBJ1-2,TRBV5-8,CASSLSQANNYGYTF,TGTGCCAGCAGCTTGTCACAGGCTAACAACTATGGCTACACCTTC
TRBD1,many,TRBJ1-5,TRBV5-1,CASSLGTGDNQPQHF,TGCGCCAGCAGCTTGGGGACAGGCGACAATCAGCCCCAGCATTTT
-,many,TRBJ1-2,TRBV18,CASSPIWTRNYGYTF,TGTGCCAGCTCACCCATATGGACACGAAACTATGGCTACACCTTC
-,many,TRBJ1-1,TRBV5-1,CASSFNGWTEAFF,TGCGCCAGCAGCTTCAATGGGTGGACTGAAGCTTTCTTT
-,many,TRBJ2-3,TRBV2,CASSEGGTDTQYF,TGTGCCAGCAGTGAAGGTGGCACAGATACGCAGTATTTT
TRBD2,-,TRBJ2-3,TRBV10-2,CASRLTSGFGTDTQYF,TGCGCCAGCAGGCTGACTAGCGGTTTCGGCACAGATACGCAGTATTTT
-,many,TRBJ2-5,TRBV6-1,CASSPLKRQETQYF,TGTGCCAGCAGTCCTTTGAAACGGCAAGAGACCCAGTACTTC
-,many,TRBJ1-5,TRBV7-8,CASSLAVISIGNQPQHF,TGTGCCAGCAGCTTAGCGGTGATAAGTATTGGCAATCAGCCCCAGCATTTT
-,-,TRBJ1-1,TRBV12-3/TRBV12-4,CASSSKGLGTEAFF,TGTGCCAGCAGTTCGAAGGGGTTAGGAACTGAAGCTTTCTTT
-,-,TRBJ2-7,TRBV5-1,CASSPKDGQGAYEQYF,TGCGCCAGCAGCCCTAAGGATGGTCAGGGAGCCTACGAGCAGTACTTC
-,-,TRBJ2-5,TRBV5-1,CASSSGLEGQYF,TGCGCCAGCAGCTCGGGGCTAGAGGGACAGTACTTC
TRBD2,many,TRBJ2-7,TRBV6-1,CASSRTSGLVSYEQYF,TGTGCCAGCAGTCGAACTAGCGGACTAGTCTCCTACGAGCAGTACTTC
-,many,TRBJ1-6,TRBV27,CASSSEGGLSYNSPLHF,TGTGCCAGCAGTTCTGAGGGGGGGCTCTCCTATAATTCACCCCTCCACTTT
TRBD1,many,TRBJ2-1,TRBV19,CASRNRGSYNEQFF,TGTGCCAGTCGGAACAGGGGGTCCTACAATGAGCAGTTCTTC
TRBD1,many,TRBJ1-2,TRBV30,CAWTNYKGAPSRDGYTF,TGTGCCTGGACTAATTATAAGGGGGCGCCGAGTAGGGATGGCTACACCTTC
-,many,TRBJ2-7,TRBV3-1,CASSQDGGVGEQYF,TGTGCCAGCAGCCAAGATGGGGGTGTTGGCGAGCAGTACTTC
TRBD1,-,TRBJ2-2,TRBV20-1,CSAKRTGRGGELFF,TGCAGTGCTAAAAGGACAGGGCGGGGAGGGGAGCTGTTTTTT
-,few,TRBJ1-1,TRBV19,CAIERPIHSMGVTEAFF,TGTGCCATCGAGCGCCCAATCCACTCCATGGGGGTGACTGAAGCTTTCTTT
-,-,TRBJ2-1,TRBV4-1,CASSAPSDYNEQFF,TGCGCCAGCAGCGCCCCTTCCGACTACAATGAGCAGTTCTTC
-,many,TRBJ2-5,TRBV11-2,CASSTLRGGGLETQYF,TGTGCCAGCAGCACCCTCAGGGGGGGGGGCCTCGAGACCCAGTACTTC
-,few,TRBJ2-4,TRBV5-1,CASSQTRGGIQYF,TGCGCCAGCAGTCAGACTAGGGGAGGCATTCAGTACTTC
-,many,TRBJ1-5,TRBV12-3/TRBV12-4,CASSLDRPMKRNQPQHF,TGTGCCAGCAGTTTAGACAGGCCGATGAAACGCAATCAGCCCCAGCATTTT
-,many,TRBJ1-1,TRBV6-1,CASSYVWGSAEAFF,TGTGCCAGCAGTTACGTCTGGGGATCAGCTGAAGCTTTCTTT
-,-,TRBJ2-2,TRBV2,CASSPVGENTGELFF,TGTGCCAGCAGCCCGGTGGGCGAAAACACCGGGGAGCTGTTTTTT
-,many,TRBJ1-3,TRBV2,CASMPKGFGYSGNTIYF,TGTGCCAGCATGCCGAAAGGGTTCGGGTACTCTGGAAACACCATATATTTT
-,many,TRBJ2-3,TRBV20-1,CSASGREDTQYF,TGCAGTGCTAGTGGTCGAGAGGATACGCAGTATTTT
-,many,TRBJ2-5,TRBV27,CASSHHRSGGEETQYF,TGTGCCAGCAGTCACCACCGTAGCGGAGGGGAAGAGACCCAGTACTTC
TRBD1,-,TRBJ1-1,TRBV20-1,CSARQGGFDTEAFF,TGCAGTGCTCGACAGGGAGGGTTTGACACTGAAGCTTTCTTT
TRBD2,many,TRBJ2-3,TRBV20-1,CSALPGLAGTDTQYF,TGCAGTGCTCTACCGGGACTAGCGGGGACAGATACGCAGTATTTT
TRBD1,many,TRBJ2-5,TRBV20-1,CSASDPPTGGAEETQYF,TGCAGTGCTAGCGACCCCCCGACAGGGGGCGCAGAAGAGACCCAGTACTTC
TRBD1,many,TRBJ2-5,TRBV12-3/TRBV12-4,CASSFRSLGWVLETGDQETQYF,TGTGCCAGCAGTTTTCGTTCTTTGGGGTGGGTACTCGAGACAGGGGATCAAGAGACCCAGTACTTC
-,many,TRBJ2-3,TRBV7-8,CASSLRQLSTDTQYF,TGTGCCAGCAGCTTACGACAGCTTAGCACAGATACGCAGTATTTT
TRBD1,many,TRBJ1-4,TRBV7-2,CASSRKRTGFDEKLFF,TGTGCCAGCAGCCGAAAAAGGACAGGGTTTGACGAAAAACTGTTTTTT
-,few,TRBJ2-7,TRBV5-1,CASSSHWGTSSYEQYF,TGCGCCAGCAGCTCGCATTGGGGGACATCCTCCTACGAGCAGTACTTC
-,few,TRBJ2-7,TRBV7-8,CASSLITMSSYEQYF,TGTGCCAGCAGCCTGATCACTATGAGCTCCTACGAGCAGTACTTC
TRBD1,few,TRBJ1-4,TRBV27,CASSLLRDRGAKLFF,TGTGCCAGCAGTTTACTCCGGGACAGGGGTGCAAAACTGTTTTTT
TRBD1,many,TRBJ1-5,TRBV27,CASSLSYGVGGKQPQHF,TGTGCCAGCAGTTTATCTTACGGGGTAGGGGGCAAGCAGCCCCAGCATTTT
-,many,TRBJ1-2,TRBV6-5,CASRPPSGYTF,TGTGCCAGCAGACCCCCATCTGGCTACACCTTC
-,many,TRBJ2-1,TRBV15,CATSRAGGGAYNEQFF,TGTGCCACCAGCAGAGCAGGGGGGGGGGCCTACAATGAGCAGTTCTTC
-,many,TRBJ2-1,TRBV7-9,CASSLEEGLNEQFF,TGTGCCAGCAGCTTAGAAGAGGGACTCAATGAGCAGTTCTTC
-,many,TRBJ1-2,TRBV29-1,CSVDGARGNYGYTF,TGCAGCGTTGATGGGGCCAGGGGTAACTATGGCTACACCTTC
-,-,TRBJ2-7,TRBV5-4,CASSLGVASTYEQYF,TGTGCCAGCAGCTTGGGAGTAGCGTCAACCTACGAGCAGTACTTC
-,-,TRBJ2-3,TRBV5-1,CASSRNPQGGGTDTQYF,TGCGCCAGCAGCAGAAACCCACAGGGTGGTGGGACAGATACGCAGTATTTT
TRBD1,many,TRBJ2-7,TRBV11-2,CASSSLIAGTGGEQYF,TGTGCCAGCAGCTCCCTTATCGCCGGGACAGGGGGCGAGCAGTACTTC
TRBD2,-,TRBJ2-4,TRBV9,CASSAGLAGGNIQYF,TGTGCCAGCAGCGCGGGACTAGCGGGAGGAAACATTCAGTACTTC
TRBD1,many,TRBJ2-1,TRBV28,CATQGAYNEQFF,TGTGCCACACAGGGGGCCTACAATGAGCAGTTCTTC